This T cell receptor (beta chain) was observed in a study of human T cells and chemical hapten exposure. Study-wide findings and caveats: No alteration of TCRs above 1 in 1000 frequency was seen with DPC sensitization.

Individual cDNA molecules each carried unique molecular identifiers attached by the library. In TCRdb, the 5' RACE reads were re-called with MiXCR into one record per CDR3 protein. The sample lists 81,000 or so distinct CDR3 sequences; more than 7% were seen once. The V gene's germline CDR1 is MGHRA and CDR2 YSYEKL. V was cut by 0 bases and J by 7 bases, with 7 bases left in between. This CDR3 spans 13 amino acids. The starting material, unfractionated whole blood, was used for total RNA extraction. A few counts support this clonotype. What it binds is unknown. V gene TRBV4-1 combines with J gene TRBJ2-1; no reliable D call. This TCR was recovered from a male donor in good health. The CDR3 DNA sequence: TGCGCCAGCAGCCAAGAACAGTGGAATGAGCAGTTCTTC. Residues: CASSQEQWNEQFF.